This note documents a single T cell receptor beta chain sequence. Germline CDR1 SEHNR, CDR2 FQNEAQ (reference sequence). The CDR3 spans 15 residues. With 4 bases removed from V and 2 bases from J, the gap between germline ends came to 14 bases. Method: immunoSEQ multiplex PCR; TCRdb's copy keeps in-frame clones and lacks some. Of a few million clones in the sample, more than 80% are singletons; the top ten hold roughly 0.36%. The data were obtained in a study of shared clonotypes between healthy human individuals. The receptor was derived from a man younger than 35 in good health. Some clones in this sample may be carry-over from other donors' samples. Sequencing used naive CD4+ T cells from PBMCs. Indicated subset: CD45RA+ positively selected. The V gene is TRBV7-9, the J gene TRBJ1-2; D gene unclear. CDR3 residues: CASSSSIKINYGYTF. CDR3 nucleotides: TGTGCCAGCAGCTCCTCCATCAAAATAAACTATGGCTACACCTTC.